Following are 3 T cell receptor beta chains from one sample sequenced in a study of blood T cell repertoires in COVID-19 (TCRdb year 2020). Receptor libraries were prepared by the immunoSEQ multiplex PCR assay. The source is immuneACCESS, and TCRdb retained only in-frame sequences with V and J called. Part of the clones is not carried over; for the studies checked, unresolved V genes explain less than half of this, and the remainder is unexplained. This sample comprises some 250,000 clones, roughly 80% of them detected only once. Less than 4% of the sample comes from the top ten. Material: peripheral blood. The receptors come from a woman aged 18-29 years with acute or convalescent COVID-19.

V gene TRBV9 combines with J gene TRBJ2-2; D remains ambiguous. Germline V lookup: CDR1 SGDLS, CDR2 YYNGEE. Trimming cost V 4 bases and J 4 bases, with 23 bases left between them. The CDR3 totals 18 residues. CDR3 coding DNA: TGTGCCAGCAGCTCCCCCCGGGTGGAGTCGTCACGCACCGGGGAGCTGTTTTTT. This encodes CASSSPRVESSRTGELFF.

The CDR3 DNA reads TGTGCCAGCAGTCTGCGACAGGGGGCAAAAGATACGCAGTATTTT. Translation gives CASSLRQGAKDTQYF. This sequence joins TRBV6-4 and TRBJ2-3; 10 bases are a match to TRBD1. V dropped 5 bases and J dropped 5; count of bases not matched to a gene: 7. There are 15 residues in the CDR3. Germline CDR1 reads MRHNA; CDR2 reads SNTAGT.

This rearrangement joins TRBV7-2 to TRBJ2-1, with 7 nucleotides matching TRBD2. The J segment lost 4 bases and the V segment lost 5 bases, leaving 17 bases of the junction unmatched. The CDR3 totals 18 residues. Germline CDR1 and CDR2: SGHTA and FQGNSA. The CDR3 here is CASSHSPLLARNYNEQFF. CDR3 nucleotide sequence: TGTGCCAGCAGCCATAGTCCCCTACTAGCGCGGAATTACAATGAGCAGTTCTTC.